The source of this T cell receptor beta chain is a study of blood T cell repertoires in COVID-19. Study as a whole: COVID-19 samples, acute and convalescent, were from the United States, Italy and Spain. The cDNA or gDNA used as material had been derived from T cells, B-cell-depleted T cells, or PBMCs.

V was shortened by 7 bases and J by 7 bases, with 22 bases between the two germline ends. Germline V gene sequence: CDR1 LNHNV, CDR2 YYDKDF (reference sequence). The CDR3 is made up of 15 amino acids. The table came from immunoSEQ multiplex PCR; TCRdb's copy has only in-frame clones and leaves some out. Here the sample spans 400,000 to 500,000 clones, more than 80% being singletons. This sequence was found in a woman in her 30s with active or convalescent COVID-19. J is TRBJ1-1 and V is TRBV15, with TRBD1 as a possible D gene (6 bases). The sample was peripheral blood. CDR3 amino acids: CATTGDSGTFHEAFF. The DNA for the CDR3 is TGTGCCACCACAGGGGATTCCGGGACGTTTCATGAAGCTTTCTTT.